The entry that follows covers one T cell receptor (beta chain) sequence. The sample originates from a study of blood T cells in healthy people across ages. This CDR3 spans 14 amino acids. CDR1 MNHEY and CDR2 SMNVEV come from the germline V gene (reference sequence). V was trimmed by 0 bases and J by 8 bases, leaving 11 bases between them. Primed by a sample-barcoded 5' primer and a J-beta primer mix, a second PCR proceeded for about 6 to 12 cycles. TCRdb processed the 5' RACE reads anew with MiXCR; each CDR3 protein has one entry. The table includes under 2 million distinct CDR3 sequences, 30% to 40% detected once. Each individual donor underwent a draw of ten milliliters of peripheral blood.

The V gene is TRBV27, the J gene TRBJ2-1, with D hard to call. The TCR sequence derives from a woman aged 30 to 39 in good health. The source material was blood. In nucleotides, the CDR3 is TGTGCCAGCAGTTTATCATCCGTTGAAGATGAGCAGTTCTTC. Translating gives CASSLSSVEDEQFF.